The subject of this entry is one TCR beta chain. Vbeta (60) and Jbeta (13) primers were used in the PCR. Libraries were prepared by immunoSEQ multiplex PCR; TCRdb keeps only in-frame clonotypes and omits some of them. The sample records 90,000 to 100,000 clones, more than 60% being singletons. The data were taken from a study of cytomegalovirus exposure and HLA in healthy donors. CDR1 SGHAT and CDR2 FQNNGV come from the germline V gene. J gave up 0 bases and V 4 bases, and 5 bases lay outside the gene matches. The CDR3 is 16 amino acids. This chain uses TRBV11-2 with TRBJ2-1; 8 nucleotides agree with TRBD2. Material for sequencing was PBMCs. This TCR derives from a man aged 45 to 65 in good health and CMV-seronegative. The CDR3 DNA reads as TGTGCCAGCAGCTCGTTAGCGGGAAGCTCCTACAATGAGCAGTTCTTC. It codes for CASSSLAGSSYNEQFF.